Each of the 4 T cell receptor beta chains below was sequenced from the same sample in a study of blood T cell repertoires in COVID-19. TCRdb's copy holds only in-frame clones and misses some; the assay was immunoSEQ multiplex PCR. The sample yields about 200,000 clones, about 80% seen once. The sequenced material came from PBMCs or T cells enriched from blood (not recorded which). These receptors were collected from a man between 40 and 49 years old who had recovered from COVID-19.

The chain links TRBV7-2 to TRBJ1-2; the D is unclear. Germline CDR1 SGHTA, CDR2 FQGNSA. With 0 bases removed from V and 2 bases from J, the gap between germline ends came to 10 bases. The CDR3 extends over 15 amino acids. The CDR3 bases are TGTGCCAGCAGCTTAGCGCTCGCGGGCAACTATGGCTACACCTTC. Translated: CASSLALAGNYGYTF.

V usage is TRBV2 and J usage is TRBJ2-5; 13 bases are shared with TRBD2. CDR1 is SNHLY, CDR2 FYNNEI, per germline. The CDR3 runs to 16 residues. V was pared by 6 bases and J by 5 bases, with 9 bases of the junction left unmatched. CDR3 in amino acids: CASRADLLAGGETQYF. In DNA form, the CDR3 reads TGTGCCAGCAGAGCTGATCTACTAGCGGGGGGGGAGACCCAGTACTTC.

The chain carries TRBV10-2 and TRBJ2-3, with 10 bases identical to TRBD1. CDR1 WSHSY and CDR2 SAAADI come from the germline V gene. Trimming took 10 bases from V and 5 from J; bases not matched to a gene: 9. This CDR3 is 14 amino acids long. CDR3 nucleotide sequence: TGCGCCATTTCGACAGGGGGCTATGGAGATACGCAGTATTTT. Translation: CAISTGGYGDTQYF.

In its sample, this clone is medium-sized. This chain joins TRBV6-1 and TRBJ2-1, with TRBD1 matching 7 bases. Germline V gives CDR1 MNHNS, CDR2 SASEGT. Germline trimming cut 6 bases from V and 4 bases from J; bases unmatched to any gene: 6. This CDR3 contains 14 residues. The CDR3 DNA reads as TGTGCCAGCAGCCCAGGACAGGAATACAATGAGCAGTTCTTC. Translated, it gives CASSPGQEYNEQFF.